This paragraph reports one T cell receptor beta chain. Its antigen is not known. The V and J ends lost 3 bases and 2 bases, in that order; junction bases with no gene match: 6. The germline CDR1 and CDR2 sequences are SGDLS and YYNGEE. The CDR3 is made up of 16 amino acids. cDNA synthesis used the whole RNA isolate, giving expressed TCRB sequences. Roughly 3.5 million reads per sample on average were obtained from naive, central memory and regulatory T cell samples. The table came from immunoSEQ multiplex PCR; TCRdb's copy has only in-frame clones and leaves some out. There are 640,000 or so clones in the sample; around 15% occur only once, and 0.04% lies in the top ten. The data derive from a study of beta chain features in type 1 diabetes. Regarding the study as a whole: Shorter templates might be favored by PCR, equally in patients and controls. TCRB CDR3s were moderately but significantly shorter in Type 1 diabetes patients in all four CD4+ subsets.

The sequence was collected from a man between 18 and 35 years old with type 1 diabetes. The chain recombines TRBV9 with TRBJ1-5; 9 nucleotides match TRBD1. The sample consisted of naive CD4+ T cells from blood. The CDR3 sequence: CASSGGTGRGNQPQHF. CDR3 DNA sequence: TGTGCCAGCAGCGGCGGGACAGGGCGAGGCAATCAGCCCCAGCATTTT.